This TCR beta chain was documented in a study of T-cell reconstitution after alpha-beta-depleted transplantation in children. It was with unique molecular identifiers that the TCRbeta library was prepared. TCRdb independently ran MiXCR on the PCR reads; one entry per CDR3 protein. Among around 700,000 distinct CDR3 sequences listed, less than 15% were seen once. V was trimmed by 3 bases and J by 2 bases, leaving 8 bases between them. The CDR3 extends over 13 amino acids. In germline, CDR1 is SGHRS, CDR2 YFSETQ. The sequences come from PBMCs, collected before TCRalphabeta/CD19-depleted stem cell transplant. This TCR was recovered from a girl aged 2 to 10 with congenital amegakaryocytic thrombocytopenia, due to receive a stem cell transplant. V is TRBV5-1 and J is TRBJ2-5; tentatively, D is TRBD2 (6 bases). CDR3 amino acids: CASSSEGQETQYF. Written as DNA, the CDR3 is TGCGCCAGCAGCTCGGAGGGACAAGAGACCCAGTACTTC. Together with reference TRBV5-1 and TRBJ2-5, the CDR3 gives the full variable domain: KAGVTQTPRYLIKTRGQQVTLSCSPISGHRSVSWYQQTPGQGLQFLFEYFSETQRNKGNFPGRFSGRQFSNSRSEMNVSTLELGDSALYLCASSSEGQETQYFGPGTRLLVL.